These T cell receptor beta chains were read from a single sample in a study of blood T cells in healthy people across ages. TCRdb re-called the 5' RACE reads with MiXCR, one entry per CDR3 protein. The sample holds some 1,500,000 distinct CDR3 sequences, about 45% seen once. Sequenced input: blood. The receptors derive from a woman under 30 in good health. CDR3s include the opening cysteine and the closing phenylalanine or tryptophan. A D gene is named only where the DNA matches it firmly. Clone size is not always given. Where it is, it says once, few, many or a class for expanded clones.

j_gene	v_gene	abundance	d_gene	CDR3aa	CDR3nt
TRBJ1-1	TRBV28	NA	NA	CASIQQGQNTEAFF	TGTGCCAGCATTCAACAGGGACAGAACACTGAAGCTTTCTTT
TRBJ1-1	TRBV6-4	NA	TRBD1	CASRVRDRVKTEAFF	TGTGCCAGCAGAGTCCGGGACAGGGTGAAAACTGAAGCTTTCTTT
TRBJ2-1	TRBV20-1	NA	NA	CSAWTLGSNSNEQFF	TGCAGTGCGTGGACTCTAGGTTCCAATTCCAATGAGCAGTTCTTC
TRBJ2-1	TRBV9	NA	NA	CASSVVDYHNEQFF	TGTGCCAGCAGCGTAGTCGACTACCACAATGAGCAGTTCTTC
TRBJ1-5	TRBV12-3/TRBV12-4	few	NA	CASNNGGRNYQPQHF	TGTGCCAGCAACAATGGGGGGCGTAATTATCAGCCCCAGCATTTT
TRBJ2-7	TRBV7-9	NA	TRBD1	CASSRGQGDEQYF	TGTGCCAGCAGTCGGGGACAGGGCGACGAGCAGTACTTC
TRBJ2-7	TRBV6-2/TRBV6-3	NA	TRBD1	CASSYSISRTGLDEQYF	TGTGCCAGCAGTTACTCGATTAGTCGGACAGGACTCGACGAGCAGTACTTC
TRBJ2-1	TRBV29-1	NA	TRBD1	CSVEGGTGATYNEQFF	TGCAGCGTTGAAGGCGGGACAGGGGCCACCTACAATGAGCAGTTCTTC
TRBJ2-7	TRBV12-3/TRBV12-4	few	NA	CASRGDLGRQYF	TGTGCCAGCAGGGGGGATTTGGGGAGGCAGTACTTC
TRBJ1-2	TRBV7-9	NA	TRBD1	CASSSSGTGDGYTF	TGTGCCAGCAGCTCCTCCGGGACAGGGGATGGCTACACCTTC
TRBJ1-2	TRBV3-1	NA	NA	CASSEAFGYTF	TGTGCCAGCAGCGAAGCCTTTGGCTACACCTTC
TRBJ1-2	TRBV10-3	NA	TRBD1	CAISESWDRGSRGYTF	TGTGCCATCAGTGAGTCGTGGGACAGGGGCTCGAGGGGCTACACCTTC
TRBJ2-7	TRBV6-1	NA	TRBD1	CASSGGQRFSYEQYF	TGTGCCAGCAGTGGGGGACAGCGATTCTCCTACGAGCAGTACTTC
TRBJ2-6	TRBV6-5	few	TRBD2	CASSYRLPTSGISGANVLTF	TGTGCCAGCAGTTACCGATTACCGACTAGCGGGATCTCTGGGGCCAACGTCCTGACTTTC
TRBJ2-7	TRBV14	few	NA	CASGKNSYEQYF	TGTGCCTCGGGGAAGAACTCCTACGAGCAGTACTTC
TRBJ2-7	TRBV7-6	NA	NA	CASSLGRAAEPYEQYF	TGTGCCAGCAGCTTAGGCAGGGCAGCGGAACCCTACGAGCAGTACTTC
TRBJ2-3	TRBV4-2	NA	TRBD2	CASTPTGGPLSTDTQYF	TGTGCCAGCACCCCAACGGGAGGCCCATTGAGCACAGATACGCAGTATTTT
TRBJ2-1	TRBV24-1	NA	NA	CATSDHRDPTANEQFF	TGTGCCACCAGTGACCATCGGGATCCTACAGCCAATGAGCAGTTCTTC
TRBJ1-1	TRBV7-2	NA	NA	CASSLGQMLAEAFF	TGTGCCAGCAGCTTAGGCCAGATGCTCGCTGAAGCTTTCTTT
TRBJ1-4	TRBV12-3/TRBV12-4	NA	TRBD1	CASSRPSGQFNEKLFF	TGTGCCAGCAGCCGACCCTCGGGACAGTTCAATGAAAAACTGTTTTTT
TRBJ1-4	TRBV14	NA	NA	CASSQASARWGEKLFF	TGTGCCAGCAGCCAAGCGTCGGCCAGGTGGGGGGAAAAACTGTTTTTT
TRBJ1-2	TRBV27	NA	TRBD1	CASSFSADRAVHGYTF	TGTGCCAGCAGTTTCAGCGCCGACAGGGCAGTCCATGGCTACACCTTC
TRBJ2-4	TRBV20-1	few	TRBD1	CSARGDRTYYIQYF	TGCAGTGCTAGGGGGGACAGGACCTATTACATTCAGTACTTC
TRBJ2-5	TRBV7-2	few	NA	CASSLAGTQTQYF	TGTGCCAGCAGCTTAGCGGGCACGCAGACCCAGTACTTC
TRBJ1-2	TRBV6-2/TRBV6-3	NA	NA	CASSYDSGYTF	TGTGCCAGCAGTTACGACAGTGGCTACACCTTC
TRBJ2-2	TRBV3-1	NA	TRBD1	CASSLPGDRSYTGELFF	TGTGCCAGCAGCCTACCAGGGGACAGGTCTTACACCGGGGAGCTGTTTTTT
TRBJ2-5	TRBV29-1	many	TRBD1	CSGMTGGETQYF	TGCAGCGGTATGACAGGGGGAGAGACCCAGTACTTC
TRBJ2-7	TRBV20-1	NA	TRBD2	CSAPRGDRTYEQYF	TGCAGTGCTCCCCGGGGGGATCGTACCTACGAGCAGTACTTC
TRBJ1-2	TRBV12-3/TRBV12-4	once	NA	CASSFSGTDYGYTF	TGTGCCAGCAGTTTCTCAGGGACGGACTATGGCTACACCTTC
TRBJ2-7	TRBV4-2	NA	TRBD2	CASSQSSGLSYEQYF	TGTGCCAGCAGCCAGTCTAGCGGGCTCTCCTACGAGCAGTACTTC
TRBJ2-1	TRBV9	NA	TRBD1	CASGQGFETQFF	TGTGCCAGCGGACAGGGTTTTGAGACCCAGTTCTTC
TRBJ1-1	TRBV10-1	NA	NA	CASRAELNTEAFF	TGCGCCAGCAGGGCCGAACTGAACACTGAAGCTTTCTTT
TRBJ2-3	TRBV15	few	NA	CATSRPKGPFTDTQYF	TGTGCCACCAGCAGACCCAAGGGCCCATTCACAGATACGCAGTATTTT
TRBJ2-4	TRBV4-3	NA	NA	CASSQDRGSPYF	TGCGCCAGCAGCCAAGATCGGGGCAGCCCGTACTTC
TRBJ2-3	TRBV27	NA	TRBD2	CASSLSGSRNTQYF	TGTGCCAGCAGTTTAAGCGGGAGTCGAAATACGCAGTATTTT
TRBJ1-2	TRBV30	few	NA	CARTRGMGGYTF	TGTGCCCGTACCCGAGGCATGGGGGGCTACACCTTC
TRBJ2-5	TRBV29-1	NA	TRBD1	CSVTGQGDATQYF	TGCAGCGTTACCGGACAGGGGGATGCGACCCAGTACTTC
TRBJ2-2	TRBV6-5	NA	NA	CASSFVKWTAAGTGELFF	TGTGCCAGCAGTTTCGTGAAATGGACGGCGGCGGGCACCGGGGAGCTGTTTTTT
TRBJ2-7	TRBV7-2	NA	NA	CASSLGQGMIYEQYF	TGTGCCAGCAGCTTAGGTCAGGGTATGATCTACGAGCAGTACTTC
TRBJ2-5	TRBV2	NA	NA	CASSPGQPTETQYF	TGTGCCAGCAGTCCGGGTCAACCGACAGAGACCCAGTACTTC
TRBJ2-1	TRBV29-1	NA	TRBD1	CSVAGTGIYNEQFF	TGCAGCGTGGCCGGGACAGGTATCTACAATGAGCAGTTCTTC
TRBJ2-1	TRBV10-1	NA	NA	CASSERMGSTYNEQFF	TGCGCCAGCAGTGAGAGGATGGGGTCAACCTACAATGAGCAGTTCTTC
TRBJ1-4	TRBV29-1	NA	NA	CSVAWGNEKLFF	TGCAGCGTTGCTTGGGGAAATGAAAAACTGTTTTTT
TRBJ2-1	TRBV20-1	NA	NA	CSARDYPVNEQFF	TGCAGTGCTAGAGATTATCCCGTCAATGAGCAGTTCTTC
TRBJ2-5	TRBV7-2	NA	NA	CAGSLAGLYQETQYF	TGTGCCGGCAGCTTAGCTGGTTTGTACCAAGAGACCCAGTACTTC
TRBJ2-3	TRBV7-2	many	TRBD2	CASSLILAGTDTQYF	TGTGCCAGCAGCTTAATCCTAGCGGGTACAGATACGCAGTATTTT
TRBJ2-1	TRBV7-9	NA	NA	CASSLGQGMDIEQFF	TGTGCCAGCAGCTTAGGCCAGGGGATGGACATTGAGCAGTTCTTC
TRBJ2-1	TRBV5-1	NA	TRBD2	CASSLFSGRDNEQFF	TGCGCCAGCAGCTTGTTTAGCGGGAGGGATAATGAGCAGTTCTTC
TRBJ1-1	TRBV10-3	few	TRBD1	CAISGRRQGAAEAFF	TGTGCCATCAGTGGCCGGCGGCAGGGGGCGGCTGAAGCTTTCTTT
TRBJ2-1	TRBV7-3	NA	TRBD1	CASSSPGQAYNEQFF	TGTGCCAGCAGCTCACCGGGACAGGCATACAATGAGCAGTTCTTC